The T cell receptor (beta chain) under discussion was sequenced for a study of T-cell memory formation after mild COVID-19. This CDR3 comprises 13 residues. Germline values: CDR1 SGHVS, CDR2 FNYEAQ. This clonotype came up a few times. Each CDR3 protein gets one entry after TCRdb re-called the 5' RACE reads with MiXCR. Of some 410,000 distinct CDR3 sequences detected, roughly a quarter appear once; the ten largest clones hold around 13%. The chain employs TRBV7-6 and TRBJ1-5; D call uncertain. This clonotype was obtained from an adult woman who had mild COVID-19 (a few samples of this study predate the infection). Cell type and time point are not known. What was sequenced was PBMCs or a T cell subset sorted from them (not recorded which). CDR3 protein: CGWTWGPNQAQHF. CDR3 DNA sequence: TGTGGCTGGACGTGGGGTCCCAACCAGGCCCAGCATTTT.